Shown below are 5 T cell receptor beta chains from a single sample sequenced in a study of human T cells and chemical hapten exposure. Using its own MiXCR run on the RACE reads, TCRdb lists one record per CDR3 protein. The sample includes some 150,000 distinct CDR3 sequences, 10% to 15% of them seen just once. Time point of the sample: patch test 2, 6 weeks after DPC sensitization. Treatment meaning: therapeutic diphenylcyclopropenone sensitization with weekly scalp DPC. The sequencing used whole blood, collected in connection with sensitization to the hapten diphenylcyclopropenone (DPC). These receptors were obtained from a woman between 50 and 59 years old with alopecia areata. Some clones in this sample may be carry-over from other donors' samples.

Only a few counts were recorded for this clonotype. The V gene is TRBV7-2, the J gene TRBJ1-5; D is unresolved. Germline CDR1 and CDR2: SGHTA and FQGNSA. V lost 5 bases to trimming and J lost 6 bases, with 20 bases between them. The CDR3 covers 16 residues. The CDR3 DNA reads TGTGCCAGCAGCCCCACGAATTTATACGGCGGTCAGCCCCAGCATTTT. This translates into CASSPTNLYGGQPQHF. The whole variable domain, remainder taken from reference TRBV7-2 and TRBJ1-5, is GAGVSQSPSNKVTEKGKDVELRCDPISGHTALYWYRQSLGQGLEFLIYFQGNSAPDKSGLPSDRFSAERTGGSVSTLTIQRTQQEDSAVYLCASSPTNLYGGQPQHFGDGTRLSIL.

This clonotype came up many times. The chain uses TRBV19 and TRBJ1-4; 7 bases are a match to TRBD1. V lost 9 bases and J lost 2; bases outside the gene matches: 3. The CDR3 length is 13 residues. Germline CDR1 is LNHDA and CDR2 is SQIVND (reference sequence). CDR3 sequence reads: CASGQVTNEKLFF. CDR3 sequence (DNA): TGTGCCAGCGGACAGGTCACTAATGAAAAACTGTTTTTT.

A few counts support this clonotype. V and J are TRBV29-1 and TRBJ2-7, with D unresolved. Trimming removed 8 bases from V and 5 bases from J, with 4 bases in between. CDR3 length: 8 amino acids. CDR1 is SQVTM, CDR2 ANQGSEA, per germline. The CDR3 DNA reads TGCAGCCGCCACGAGCAGTACTTC. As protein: CSRHEQYF.

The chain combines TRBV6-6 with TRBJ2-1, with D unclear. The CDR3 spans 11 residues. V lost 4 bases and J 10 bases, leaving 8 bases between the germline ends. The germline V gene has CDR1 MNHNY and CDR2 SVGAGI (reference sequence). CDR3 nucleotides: TGTGCCAGCAGTTTCGGAATAGAGCAGTTCTTC. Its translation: CASSFGIEQFF.

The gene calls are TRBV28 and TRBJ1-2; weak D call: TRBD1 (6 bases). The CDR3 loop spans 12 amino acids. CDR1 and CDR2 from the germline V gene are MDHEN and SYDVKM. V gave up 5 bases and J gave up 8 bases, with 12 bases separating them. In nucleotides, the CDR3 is TGTGCCAGCAGTCCCCCAGGGGAGGGCTACACCTTC. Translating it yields CASSPPGEGYTF.